The 8 T cell receptor beta chains in this list originate from one sample, sequenced in a study of OX40 agonist ivuxolimab in advanced cancers. Measured with immunoSEQ multiplex PCR; TCRdb has only the in-frame clones, and not every one. The sample records about 93,000 clones, roughly nine tenths being singletons. The input for sequencing was CD4+ or CD8+ T cells sorted from blood, taken in a trial of the OX40 agonist ivuxolimab. Receptors were obtained from an adult with an advanced solid tumor such as melanoma, head and neck, liver or kidney cancer.

The V gene is TRBV19, the J gene TRBJ2-7, with a tentative D call TRBD2 (5 bases). The V and J ends lost 3 bases and 2 bases respectively, with 11 bases between them. The germline CDR1 and CDR2 sequences are LNHDA and SQIVND (reference sequence). The CDR3 runs 14 residues. CDR3 protein: CASSMGYGAYEQYF. The CDR3 DNA reads as TGTGCCAGTAGTATGGGTTACGGGGCCTACGAGCAGTACTTC.

This chain joins TRBV6-5 and TRBJ2-1; D gene uncertain. V dropped 6 bases and J dropped 6 bases, with 9 bases sitting between them. The germline gives CDR1 MNHEY, CDR2 SVGAGI. CDR3 length: 12 residues. CDR3 sequence reads: CASRPPGNEQFF. CDR3 sequence (DNA): TGTGCCAGCAGACCCCCGGGCAATGAGCAGTTCTTC.

This chain connects TRBV30 to TRBJ1-2, with 7 bases lining up with TRBD1. CDR1 and CDR2 (germline): GTSNPN, SVGIG (reference sequence). This CDR3 is 14 amino acids long. J gave up 8 bases and V 4 bases, and 13 bases lay outside the gene matches. CDR3 residues: CAWTGQVGSGGYTF. CDR3 coding DNA: TGTGCCTGGACCGGACAGGTGGGGTCGGGGGGCTACACCTTC.

This clone was recorded once. Other DNA sequences within the sample encode an identical CDR3. V is TRBV6-1 and J is TRBJ1-3; D unclear. V lost 4 bases to trimming and J lost 0 bases, with 4 bases between them. Germline V gives CDR1 MNHNS, CDR2 SASEGT. CDR3 length equals 13 residues. In DNA form, the CDR3 reads TGTGCCAGCAGTGGACGCTCTGGAAACACCATATATTTT. Amino acids: CASSGRSGNTIYF.

Concerning this clone itself: One end of the junction fails to match germline, which may point to a read error. This sequence joins TRBV7-7 and TRBJ2-5; D ambiguous. The CDR3 covers 14 residues. Germline loops: CDR1 SSHAT, CDR2 FNYEAQ (reference sequence). CDR3 loop: CASSLVAVRETQYF. The CDR3, as DNA: TGTGCTAGCAGCTTAGTGGCAGTAAGGGAGACCCAGTACTTC.

The table lists this clone with a count of one. The chain carries TRBV30 and TRBJ2-7, with D perhaps TRBD1 or TRBD2 (7 bases each). Germline CDR1 reads GTSNPN; CDR2 reads SVGIG (reference sequence). This CDR3 contains 13 residues. V was cut by 8 bases and J by 3 bases, with 17 bases left in between. For the CDR3, the DNA is TGTGCCCTTCAGGGGGGGTCCCTCTACGAGCAGTACTTC. Protein sequence: CALQGGSLYEQYF.

This clone came up once. One junction end does not reproduce the germline sequence, and a read error may be involved. The chain links TRBV7-7 to TRBJ1-1, with D unresolved. This CDR3 comprises 13 residues. Per germline, CDR1 SSHAT and CDR2 FNYEAQ (reference sequence). CDR3 sequence (DNA): TGTGCTAGCAGCTTAACGCCGGGCACTGAAGCTTTCTTT. Protein sequence: CASSLTPGTEAFF.

This chain links TRBV11-2 with TRBJ2-7; no clear D gene. CDR1 and CDR2 from the germline V gene are SGHAT and FQNNGV. This CDR3 region has 11 residues. V shed 5 bases and J shed 7 bases, with 9 bases lying between them. The CDR3 coding sequence is TGTGCCAGCAGCGCGGCGTTGGAGCAGTACTTC. Translated, it gives CASSAALEQYF. The whole variable domain, filled in from reference TRBV11-2 and TRBJ2-7, reads EAGVAQSPRYKIIEKRQSVAFWCNPISGHATLYWYQQILGQGPKLLIQFQNNGVVDDSQLPKDRFSAERLKGVDSTLKIQPAKLEDSAVYLCASSAALEQYFGPGTRLTVT.